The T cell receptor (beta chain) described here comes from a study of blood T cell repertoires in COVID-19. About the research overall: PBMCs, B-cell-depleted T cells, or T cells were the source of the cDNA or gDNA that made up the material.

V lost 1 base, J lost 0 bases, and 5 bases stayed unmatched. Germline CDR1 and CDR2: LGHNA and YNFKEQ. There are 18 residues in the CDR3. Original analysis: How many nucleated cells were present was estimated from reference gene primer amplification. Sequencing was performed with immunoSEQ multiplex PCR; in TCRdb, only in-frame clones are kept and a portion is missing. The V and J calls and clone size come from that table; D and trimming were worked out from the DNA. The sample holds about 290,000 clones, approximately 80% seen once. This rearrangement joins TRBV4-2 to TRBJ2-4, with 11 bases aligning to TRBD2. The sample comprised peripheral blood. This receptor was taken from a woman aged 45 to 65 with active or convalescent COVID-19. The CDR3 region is CASSQVGTSGLAKNIQYF. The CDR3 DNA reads TGTGCCAGCAGCCAAGTCGGGACTAGCGGATTAGCCAAAAACATTCAGTACTTC.